This T cell receptor (beta chain) was retrieved from a study of T cell repertoires in cytomegalovirus infection. Looking at the study overall: TCR beta signatures that were public indicated CMV infection and matching HLA type.

Trimming removed 5 bases from V and 4 bases from J, with 5 bases in between. This CDR3 is 12 amino acids long. The germline V gene has CDR1 MDHEN and CDR2 SYDVKM. TCRdb re-derived calls from the reads in MiXCR, one entry per CDR3 protein. The sample lists some 150,000 distinct CDR3 sequences; 5.5% to 8% were seen once. Study results and caveats: HLA-C-restricted CMV clonotypes gave the most frequent clonotype in two of eight donors. Carriers of CMV and the relevant HLA type were discriminated by public TCR beta frequency.

This clonotype was detected ten times or more. Its specificity is unknown. The sequenced material came from PBMCs. This TCR was sampled from a human donor in good health (CMV status not recorded). Some clones in this sample may be carry-over from other donors' samples. The rearrangement links TRBV28 to TRBJ1-4; D not resolved. CDR3: CASSKLNEKLFF. The CDR3 nucleotides are TGTGCCAGCAGTAAACTTAATGAAAAACTGTTTTTT.